The rows below give T cell receptor beta chains drawn from one sample of a study of blood T cell repertoires in COVID-19. The data were produced by immunoSEQ multiplex PCR, yet TCRdb's version contains in-frame clones alone and is incomplete. The sample holds about 170,000 clones, around nine tenths seen once. Sequencing was done on a sample of peripheral blood. The receptors derive from a woman at least 80 years old with COVID-19, enrolled during active disease. The CDR3 runs from the conserved cysteine through the conserved F or W. The D gene is left open where the match is weak. Clone size is shown for a subset of rows, as once, few, many or a class of expanded clone.

clone size: NA; D gene: TRBD1; J gene: TRBJ1-1; V gene: TRBV5-1; CDR3 protein: CASSQTGATEAFF; CDR3 DNA: TGCGCCAGCAGCCAAACAGGGGCCACTGAAGCTTTCTTT
clone size: NA; D gene: NA; J gene: TRBJ1-3; V gene: TRBV12-3/TRBV12-4; CDR3 protein: CASSRESGNTIYF; CDR3 DNA: TGTGCCAGCAGTCGGGAGTCTGGAAACACCATATATTTT
clone size: NA; D gene: NA; J gene: TRBJ2-1; V gene: TRBV7-9; CDR3 protein: CASSSPGGAANEQFF; CDR3 DNA: TGTGCCAGCAGCTCCCCCGGCGGGGCGGCCAATGAGCAGTTCTTC
clone size: NA; D gene: TRBD1; J gene: TRBJ2-7; V gene: TRBV3-1/TRBV3-2; CDR3 protein: CASSRQGGAYEQYF; CDR3 DNA: TGTGCCAGCAGCCGACAGGGTGGCGCCTACGAGCAGTACTTC
clone size: NA; D gene: NA; J gene: TRBJ1-1; V gene: TRBV5-8; CDR3 protein: CASSFITIPGDTEAFF; CDR3 DNA: TGTGCCAGCAGCTTTATCACAATCCCTGGTGACACTGAAGCTTTCTTT
clone size: NA; D gene: TRBD2; J gene: TRBJ2-3; V gene: TRBV2; CDR3 protein: CASSSIGLELDTQYF; CDR3 DNA: TGTGCCAGCAGTTCCATAGGACTAGAATTAGATACGCAGTATTTT
clone size: NA; D gene: NA; J gene: TRBJ2-1; V gene: TRBV19; CDR3 protein: CASSMGWGQNNEQFF; CDR3 DNA: TGTGCCAGTAGTATGGGGTGGGGGCAGAACAATGAGCAGTTCTTC
clone size: NA; D gene: TRBD1; J gene: TRBJ1-4; V gene: TRBV28; CDR3 protein: CASSLSGQGDEKLFF; CDR3 DNA: TGTGCCAGCAGTTTGTCGGGACAGGGTGATGAAAAACTGTTTTTT
clone size: NA; D gene: TRBD2; J gene: TRBJ2-3; V gene: TRBV4-3; CDR3 protein: CASSQDRHSGNTDTQYF; CDR3 DNA: TGCGCCAGCAGCCAAGATCGTCATAGCGGGAACACAGATACGCAGTATTTT
clone size: NA; D gene: NA; J gene: TRBJ2-2; V gene: TRBV11-2; CDR3 protein: CASSLAPTRQGWIGELFF; CDR3 DNA: TGTGCCAGCAGCTTAGCCCCGACCCGTCAGGGGTGGATCGGGGAGCTGTTTTTT
clone size: NA; D gene: NA; J gene: TRBJ1-5; V gene: TRBV18; CDR3 protein: CASSPSGSVQPQHF; CDR3 DNA: TGTGCCAGCTCACCGTCCGGGTCCGTTCAGCCCCAGCATTTT
clone size: NA; D gene: TRBD2; J gene: TRBJ2-7; V gene: TRBV11-2; CDR3 protein: CASSMGLAGISYEQYF; CDR3 DNA: TGTGCCAGCAGCATGGGACTAGCGGGAATCTCCTACGAGCAGTACTTC
clone size: once; D gene: NA; J gene: TRBJ2-3; V gene: TRBV29-1; CDR3 protein: CSVPTARTDTQYF; CDR3 DNA: TGCAGCGTTCCCACTGCGAGAACAGATACGCAGTATTTT
clone size: NA; D gene: NA; J gene: TRBJ2-7; V gene: TRBV25-1; CDR3 protein: CASSEDGSSYEQYF; CDR3 DNA: TGTGCCAGCAGTGAAGACGGGAGCTCCTACGAGCAGTACTTC
clone size: few; D gene: NA; J gene: TRBJ2-2; V gene: TRBV7-9; CDR3 protein: CASSPWYRDHNTGELFF; CDR3 DNA: TGTGCCAGCAGCCCTTGGTACAGGGACCATAACACCGGGGAGCTGTTTTTT
clone size: NA; D gene: NA; J gene: TRBJ2-7; V gene: TRBV13; CDR3 protein: CASKRGKATYEQYF; CDR3 DNA: TGTGCCAGCAAGCGCGGCAAAGCTACCTACGAGCAGTACTTC
clone size: NA; D gene: NA; J gene: TRBJ2-2; V gene: TRBV28; CDR3 protein: CASSLGNRVGGTGELFF; CDR3 DNA: TGTGCCAGCAGTTTAGGTAATCGGGTCGGTGGCACCGGGGAGCTGTTTTTT
clone size: NA; D gene: NA; J gene: TRBJ1-1; V gene: TRBV6-5; CDR3 protein: CASSSAGGLNTEAFF; CDR3 DNA: TGTGCCAGCAGCTCGGCGGGGGGTTTGAACACTGAAGCTTTCTTT
clone size: NA; D gene: TRBD1; J gene: TRBJ1-2; V gene: TRBV4-1; CDR3 protein: CASSHIGTGGRFTGYTF; CDR3 DNA: TGCGCCAGCAGCCATATTGGGACAGGGGGCCGGTTCACCGGCTACACCTTC
clone size: NA; D gene: NA; J gene: TRBJ2-7; V gene: TRBV28; CDR3 protein: CASSSRLKPSYEQYF; CDR3 DNA: TGTGCCAGCAGTTCCCGACTCAAACCATCCTACGAGCAGTACTTC
clone size: NA; D gene: TRBD1; J gene: TRBJ2-5; V gene: TRBV4-3; CDR3 protein: CASSQDWDSQETQYF; CDR3 DNA: TGCGCCAGCAGCCAAGATTGGGACAGTCAAGAGACCCAGTACTTC
clone size: NA; D gene: TRBD2; J gene: TRBJ2-5; V gene: TRBV6-2/TRBV6-3; CDR3 protein: CASSYESGRSEETQYF; CDR3 DNA: TGTGCCAGCAGTTACGAGAGCGGGAGGTCCGAAGAGACCCAGTACTTC
clone size: few; D gene: NA; J gene: TRBJ2-7; V gene: TRBV11-1; CDR3 protein: CASSFAGERVEQYF; CDR3 DNA: TGTGCCAGCAGCTTCGCAGGGGAGAGGGTCGAGCAGTACTTC
clone size: NA; D gene: TRBD2; J gene: TRBJ2-1; V gene: TRBV7-2; CDR3 protein: CASSFETSVNEQFF; CDR3 DNA: TGTGCCAGCAGCTTTGAGACTAGCGTCAATGAGCAGTTCTTC
clone size: NA; D gene: NA; J gene: TRBJ1-6; V gene: TRBV6-1; CDR3 protein: CASSEHGQSNSPLHF; CDR3 DNA: TGTGCCAGCAGTGAACATGGACAGAGTAATTCACCCCTCCACTTT
clone size: NA; D gene: TRBD1; J gene: TRBJ1-4; V gene: TRBV19; CDR3 protein: CASRNNPGQGSEKLFF; CDR3 DNA: TGTGCCAGTAGAAACAACCCGGGACAGGGGAGTGAAAAACTGTTTTTT
clone size: NA; D gene: NA; J gene: TRBJ1-5; V gene: TRBV4-1; CDR3 protein: CASSQASGNQPQHF; CDR3 DNA: TGCGCCAGCAGCCAAGCATCGGGCAATCAGCCCCAGCATTTT
clone size: NA; D gene: TRBD1; J gene: TRBJ1-5; V gene: TRBV2; CDR3 protein: CASSNQGAQPQHF; CDR3 DNA: TGTGCCAGCAGTAACCAGGGGGCCCAGCCCCAGCATTTT
clone size: NA; D gene: NA; J gene: TRBJ2-7; V gene: TRBV10-3; CDR3 protein: CAIKGGGTEQYF; CDR3 DNA: TGTGCCATCAAAGGGGGGGGGACCGAGCAGTACTTC
clone size: few; D gene: NA; J gene: TRBJ2-4; V gene: TRBV18; CDR3 protein: CASSPPQSARSAKNIQYF; CDR3 DNA: TGTGCCAGCTCACCACCTCAGTCTGCGCGGTCAGCCAAAAACATTCAGTACTTC
clone size: NA; D gene: NA; J gene: TRBJ1-3; V gene: TRBV7-2; CDR3 protein: CASSSVSGNTIYF; CDR3 DNA: TGTGCCAGCAGCTCAGTCTCTGGAAACACCATATATTTT
clone size: NA; D gene: TRBD1; J gene: TRBJ2-7; V gene: TRBV7-2; CDR3 protein: CASSTAIQGLGEQYF; CDR3 DNA: TGTGCCAGCAGCACGGCCATACAGGGGCTGGGCGAGCAGTACTTC
clone size: NA; D gene: NA; J gene: TRBJ1-5; V gene: TRBV12-3/TRBV12-4; CDR3 protein: CASSTEPNQPQHF; CDR3 DNA: TGTGCCAGCAGTACCGAGCCCAATCAGCCCCAGCATTTT
clone size: once; D gene: NA; J gene: TRBJ1-1; V gene: TRBV4-3; CDR3 protein: CASSQAAVMNTEAFF; CDR3 DNA: TGCGCCAGCAGCCAAGCCGCGGTGATGAACACTGAAGCTTTCTTT
clone size: NA; D gene: TRBD1; J gene: TRBJ2-7; V gene: TRBV2; CDR3 protein: CASSEGGLGTGSLEQYF; CDR3 DNA: TGTGCCAGCAGTGAAGGGGGCCTGGGGACAGGGTCCCTCGAGCAGTACTTC
clone size: NA; D gene: NA; J gene: TRBJ2-7; V gene: TRBV29-1; CDR3 protein: CSVKYTGYEQYF; CDR3 DNA: TGCAGCGTCAAATATACCGGTTACGAGCAGTACTTC
clone size: once; D gene: NA; J gene: TRBJ2-3; V gene: TRBV7-8; CDR3 protein: CASSLKGDRTDTQYF; CDR3 DNA: TGTGCCAGCAGCTTAAAGGGGGATAGGACAGATACGCAGTATTTT
clone size: few; D gene: NA; J gene: TRBJ1-2; V gene: TRBV6-5; CDR3 protein: CASSLTATNYGYTF; CDR3 DNA: TGTGCCAGCAGTCTGACAGCGACCAACTATGGCTACACCTTC
clone size: NA; D gene: NA; J gene: TRBJ2-2; V gene: TRBV7-9; CDR3 protein: CASRSTARTGELFF; CDR3 DNA: TGTGCCAGCAGGTCGACAGCGAGGACCGGGGAGCTGTTTTTT
clone size: NA; D gene: NA; J gene: TRBJ2-3; V gene: TRBV20-1; CDR3 protein: CSASVSGAYTDTQYF; CDR3 DNA: TGCAGTGCTAGTGTCAGCGGAGCTTACACAGATACGCAGTATTTT
clone size: NA; D gene: TRBD2; J gene: TRBJ2-1; V gene: TRBV7-8; CDR3 protein: CASSLEASGSRNEQFF; CDR3 DNA: TGTGCCAGCAGCTTAGAGGCTAGCGGGAGTAGGAATGAGCAGTTCTTC
clone size: once; D gene: TRBD2; J gene: TRBJ2-6; V gene: TRBV28; CDR3 protein: CASSFWGGESGANVLTF; CDR3 DNA: TGTGCCAGCAGTTTTTGGGGGGGAGAGTCTGGGGCCAACGTCCTGACTTTC
clone size: NA; D gene: NA; J gene: TRBJ2-7; V gene: TRBV30; CDR3 protein: CAWSVGRGEVSYEQYF; CDR3 DNA: TGTGCCTGGAGTGTAGGCAGGGGCGAAGTGTCCTACGAGCAGTACTTC
clone size: NA; D gene: TRBD1; J gene: TRBJ1-6; V gene: TRBV7-2; CDR3 protein: CASSSTGDGNSPLHF; CDR3 DNA: TGTGCCAGCAGCTCGACAGGGGATGGGAATTCACCCCTCCACTTT
clone size: NA; D gene: TRBD2; J gene: TRBJ2-7; V gene: TRBV5-1; CDR3 protein: CASSPSGGAYEQYF; CDR3 DNA: TGCGCCAGCAGCCCTTCGGGAGGGGCCTACGAGCAGTACTTC
clone size: NA; D gene: NA; J gene: TRBJ2-1; V gene: TRBV5-1; CDR3 protein: CASSQKGVPEFF; CDR3 DNA: TGCGCCAGCAGCCAAAAGGGAGTCCCGGAGTTCTTC
clone size: few; D gene: TRBD1; J gene: TRBJ2-1; V gene: TRBV7-2; CDR3 protein: CASSRRQGAIDEQFF; CDR3 DNA: TGTGCCAGCAGCCGGCGACAGGGGGCGATTGATGAGCAGTTCTTC
clone size: NA; D gene: NA; J gene: TRBJ2-7; V gene: TRBV25-1; CDR3 protein: CASSEWAAVEQYF; CDR3 DNA: TGTGCCAGCAGTGAATGGGCAGCCGTCGAGCAGTACTTC
clone size: NA; D gene: NA; J gene: TRBJ1-2; V gene: TRBV29-1; CDR3 protein: CSVLYYGYTF; CDR3 DNA: TGCAGCGTTTTATACTATGGCTACACCTTC
clone size: few; D gene: TRBD1; J gene: TRBJ1-6; V gene: TRBV5-6; CDR3 protein: CASSQDRGNSPLHF; CDR3 DNA: TGTGCCAGCAGCCAAGACAGGGGAAATTCACCCCTCCACTTT